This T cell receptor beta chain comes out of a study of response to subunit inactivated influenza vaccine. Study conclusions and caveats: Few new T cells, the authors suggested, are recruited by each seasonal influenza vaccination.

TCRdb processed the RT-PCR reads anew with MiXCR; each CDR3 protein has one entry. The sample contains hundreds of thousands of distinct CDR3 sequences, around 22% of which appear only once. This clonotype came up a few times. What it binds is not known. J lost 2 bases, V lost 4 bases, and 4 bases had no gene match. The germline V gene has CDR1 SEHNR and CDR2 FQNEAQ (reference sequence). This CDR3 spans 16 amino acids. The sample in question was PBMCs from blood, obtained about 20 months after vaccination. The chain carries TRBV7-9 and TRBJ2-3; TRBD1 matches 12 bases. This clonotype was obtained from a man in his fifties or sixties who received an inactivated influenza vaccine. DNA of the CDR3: TGTGCCAGCAGCTGGGGGACAGGGGGCCCCACAGATACGCAGTATTTT. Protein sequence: CASSWGTGGPTDTQYF.